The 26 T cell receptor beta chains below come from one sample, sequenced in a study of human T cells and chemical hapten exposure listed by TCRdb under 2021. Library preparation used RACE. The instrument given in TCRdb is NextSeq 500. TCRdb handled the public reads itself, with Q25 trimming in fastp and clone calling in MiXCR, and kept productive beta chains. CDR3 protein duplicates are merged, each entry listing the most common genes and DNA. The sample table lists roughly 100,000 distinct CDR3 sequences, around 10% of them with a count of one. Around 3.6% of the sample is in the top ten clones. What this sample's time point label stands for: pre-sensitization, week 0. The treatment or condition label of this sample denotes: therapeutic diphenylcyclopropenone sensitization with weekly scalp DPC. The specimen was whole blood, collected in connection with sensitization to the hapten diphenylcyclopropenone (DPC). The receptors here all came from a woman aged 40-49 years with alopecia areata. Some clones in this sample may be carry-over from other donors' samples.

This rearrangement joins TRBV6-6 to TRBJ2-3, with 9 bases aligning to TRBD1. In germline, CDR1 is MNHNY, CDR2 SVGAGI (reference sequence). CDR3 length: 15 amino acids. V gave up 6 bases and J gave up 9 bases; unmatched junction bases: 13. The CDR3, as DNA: TGTGCCAGCAGCCCCGGACCGGAGACAGGGGGGACGCAGTATTTT. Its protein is CASSPGPETGGTQYF.

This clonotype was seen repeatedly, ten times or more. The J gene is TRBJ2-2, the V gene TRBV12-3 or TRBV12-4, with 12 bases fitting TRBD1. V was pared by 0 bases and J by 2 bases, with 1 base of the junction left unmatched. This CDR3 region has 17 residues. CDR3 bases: TGTGCCAGCAGTTTAGCCGGGACAGGGGGCAACACCGGGGAGCTGTTTTTT. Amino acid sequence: CASSLAGTGGNTGELFF.

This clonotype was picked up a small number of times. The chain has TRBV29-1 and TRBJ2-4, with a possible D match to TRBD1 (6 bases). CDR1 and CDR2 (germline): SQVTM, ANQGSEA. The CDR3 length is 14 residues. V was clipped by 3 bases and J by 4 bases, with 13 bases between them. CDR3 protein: CSVEAPGVKNIQYF. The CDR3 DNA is TGCAGCGTTGAGGCGCCAGGGGTGAAAAACATTCAGTACTTC.

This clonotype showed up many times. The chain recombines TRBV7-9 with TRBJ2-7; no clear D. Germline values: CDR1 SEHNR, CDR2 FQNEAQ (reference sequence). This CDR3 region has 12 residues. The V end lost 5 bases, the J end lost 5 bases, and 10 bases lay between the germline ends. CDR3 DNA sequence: TGTGCCAGCAGCCTGCTCCTGGACGAGCAGTACTTC. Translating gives CASSLLLDEQYF.

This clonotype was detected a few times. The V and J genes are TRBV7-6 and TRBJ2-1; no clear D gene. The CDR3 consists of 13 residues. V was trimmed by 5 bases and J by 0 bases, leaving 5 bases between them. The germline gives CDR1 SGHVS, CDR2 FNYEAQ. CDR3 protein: CASSPTSYNEQFF. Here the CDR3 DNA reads TGTGCCAGCAGCCCTACCTCCTACAATGAGCAGTTCTTC.

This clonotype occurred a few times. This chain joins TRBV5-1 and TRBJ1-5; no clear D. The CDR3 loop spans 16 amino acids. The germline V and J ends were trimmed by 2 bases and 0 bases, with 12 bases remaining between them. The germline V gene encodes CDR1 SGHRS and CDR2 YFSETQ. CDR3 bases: TGCGCCAGCAGCTTCGAGTATTTACTTAGCAATCAGCCCCAGCATTTT. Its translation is CASSFEYLLSNQPQHF.

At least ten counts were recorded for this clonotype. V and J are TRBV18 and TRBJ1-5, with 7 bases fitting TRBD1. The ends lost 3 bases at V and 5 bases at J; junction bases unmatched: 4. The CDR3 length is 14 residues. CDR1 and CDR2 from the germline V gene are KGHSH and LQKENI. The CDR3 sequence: CASSPTGADQPQHF. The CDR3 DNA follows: TGTGCCAGCTCACCCACAGGGGCTGATCAGCCCCAGCATTTT. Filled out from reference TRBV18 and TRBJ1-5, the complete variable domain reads NAGVMQNPRHLVRRRGQEARLRCSPMKGHSHVYWYRQLPEEGLKFMVYLQKENIIDESGMPKERFSAEFPKEGPSILRIQQVVRGDSAAYFCASSPTGADQPQHFGDGTRLSIL.

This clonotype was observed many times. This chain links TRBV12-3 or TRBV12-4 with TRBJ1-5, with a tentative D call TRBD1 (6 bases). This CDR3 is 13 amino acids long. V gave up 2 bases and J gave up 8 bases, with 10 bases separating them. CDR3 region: CASSLTQGKPQHF. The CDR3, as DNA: TGTGCCAGCAGTTTAACGCAGGGGAAGCCCCAGCATTTT.

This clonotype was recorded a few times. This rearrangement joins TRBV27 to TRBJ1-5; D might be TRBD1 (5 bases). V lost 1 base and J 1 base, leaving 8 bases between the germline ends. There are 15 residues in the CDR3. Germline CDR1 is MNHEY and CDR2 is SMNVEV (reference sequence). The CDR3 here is CASSLYQGSNQPQHF. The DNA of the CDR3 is TGTGCCAGCAGTTTATATCAGGGAAGCAATCAGCCCCAGCATTTT.

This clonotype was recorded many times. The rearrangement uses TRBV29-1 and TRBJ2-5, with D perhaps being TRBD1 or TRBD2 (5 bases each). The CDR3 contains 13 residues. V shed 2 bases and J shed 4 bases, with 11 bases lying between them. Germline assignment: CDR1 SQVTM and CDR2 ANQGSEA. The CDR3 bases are TGCAGCGTTGAATCCGGGACGGTAGAGACCCAGTACTTC. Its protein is CSVESGTVETQYF. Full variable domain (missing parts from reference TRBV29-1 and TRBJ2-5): SAVISQKPSRDICQRGTSLTIQCQVDSQVTMMFWYRQQPGQSLTLIATANQGSEATYESGFVIDKFPISRPNLTFSTLTVSNMSPEDSSIYLCSVESGTVETQYFGPGTRLLVL.

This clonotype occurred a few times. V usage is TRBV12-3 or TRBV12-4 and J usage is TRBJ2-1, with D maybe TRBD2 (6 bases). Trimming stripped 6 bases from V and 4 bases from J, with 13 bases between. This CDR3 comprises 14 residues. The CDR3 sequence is CASSPPGGYNEQFF. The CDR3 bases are TGTGCCAGCAGCCCGCCCGGGGGTTACAATGAGCAGTTCTTC.

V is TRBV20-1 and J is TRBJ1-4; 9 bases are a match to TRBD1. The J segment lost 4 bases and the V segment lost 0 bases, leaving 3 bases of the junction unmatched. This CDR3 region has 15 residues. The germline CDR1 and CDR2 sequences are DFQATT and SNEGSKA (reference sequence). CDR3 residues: CSARDGTGINEKLFF. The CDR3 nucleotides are TGCAGTGCTAGAGATGGGACAGGGATTAATGAAAAACTGTTTTTT.

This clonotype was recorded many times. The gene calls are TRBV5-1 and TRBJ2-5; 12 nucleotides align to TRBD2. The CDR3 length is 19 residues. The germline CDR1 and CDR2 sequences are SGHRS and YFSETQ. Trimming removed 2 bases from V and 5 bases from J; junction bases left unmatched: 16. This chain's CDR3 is CASSFGATSGGRKVETQYF. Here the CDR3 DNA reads TGCGCCAGCAGCTTCGGAGCCACTAGCGGGGGGCGGAAGGTGGAGACCCAGTACTTC.

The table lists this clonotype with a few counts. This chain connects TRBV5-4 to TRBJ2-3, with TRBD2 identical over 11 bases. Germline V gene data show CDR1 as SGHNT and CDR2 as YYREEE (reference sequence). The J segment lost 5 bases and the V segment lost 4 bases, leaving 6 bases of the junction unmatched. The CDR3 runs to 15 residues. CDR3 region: CASSRSGGAEDTQYF. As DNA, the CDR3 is TGTGCCAGCAGCCGTAGCGGGGGGGCGGAAGATACGCAGTATTTT.

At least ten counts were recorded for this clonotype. In nucleotides, the CDR3 is TGTGCCAGCAGTCCCTTAGGGTTTGCGGACACCGGGGAGCTGTTTTTT. Translating gives CASSPLGFADTGELFF. The rearrangement uses TRBV12-3 or TRBV12-4 and TRBJ2-2; no reliable D call. The CDR3 contains 16 residues. The V end lost 5 bases, the J end lost 3 bases, and 16 bases lay between the germline ends.

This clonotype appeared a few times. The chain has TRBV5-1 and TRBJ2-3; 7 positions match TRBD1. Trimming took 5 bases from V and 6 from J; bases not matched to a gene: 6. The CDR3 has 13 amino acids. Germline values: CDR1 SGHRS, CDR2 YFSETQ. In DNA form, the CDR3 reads TGCGCCAGCAGTTTACAGGGGTCGGATACGCAGTATTTT. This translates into CASSLQGSDTQYF.

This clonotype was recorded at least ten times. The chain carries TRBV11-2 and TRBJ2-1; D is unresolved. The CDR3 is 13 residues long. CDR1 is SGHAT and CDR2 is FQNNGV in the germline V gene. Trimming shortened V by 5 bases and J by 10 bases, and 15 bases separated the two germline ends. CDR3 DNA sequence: TGTGCCAGCAGCCCGGCTGGGTTTGACGAGCAGTTCTTC. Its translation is CASSPAGFDEQFF.

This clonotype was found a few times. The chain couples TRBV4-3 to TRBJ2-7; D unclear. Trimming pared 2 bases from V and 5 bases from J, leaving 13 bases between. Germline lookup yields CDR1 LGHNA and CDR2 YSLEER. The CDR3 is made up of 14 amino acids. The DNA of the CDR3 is TGCGCCAGCAGCCAATCCCTGGCAATCGACGAGCAGTACTTC. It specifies CASSQSLAIDEQYF.

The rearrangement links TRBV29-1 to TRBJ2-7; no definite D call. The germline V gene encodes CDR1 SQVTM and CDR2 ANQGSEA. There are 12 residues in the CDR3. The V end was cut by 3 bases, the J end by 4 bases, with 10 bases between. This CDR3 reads CSVEDLLYEQYF. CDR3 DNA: TGCAGCGTTGAGGACCTGTTGTACGAGCAGTACTTC.

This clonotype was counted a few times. CDR3 in DNA: TGTGCCAGCAGCTTAAGGGGTTCACCTGGGGCCAACGTCCTGACTTTC. It encodes CASSLRGSPGANVLTF. The chain recombines TRBV7-9 with TRBJ2-6; a possible D gene is TRBD1 (5 bases). V was pared by 2 bases and J by 2 bases, with 10 bases between. The CDR3 length is 16 residues. Per the germline V gene, CDR1 is SEHNR and CDR2 is FQNEAQ (reference sequence).

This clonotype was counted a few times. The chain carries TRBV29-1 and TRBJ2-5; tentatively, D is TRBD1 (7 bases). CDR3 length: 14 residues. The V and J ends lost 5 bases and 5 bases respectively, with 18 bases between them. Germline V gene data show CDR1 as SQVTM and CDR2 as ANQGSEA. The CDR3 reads CSVNRGGTGETQYF. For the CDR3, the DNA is TGCAGCGTTAACAGGGGTGGGACTGGGGAGACCCAGTACTTC.

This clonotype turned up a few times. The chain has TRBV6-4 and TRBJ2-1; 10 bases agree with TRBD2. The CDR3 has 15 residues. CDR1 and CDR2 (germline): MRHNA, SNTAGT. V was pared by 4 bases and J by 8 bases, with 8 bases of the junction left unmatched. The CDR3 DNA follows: TGTGCCAGCAGTGGGAGCGGGGGGGCCTTAGATGAGCAGTTCTTC. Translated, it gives CASSGSGGALDEQFF.

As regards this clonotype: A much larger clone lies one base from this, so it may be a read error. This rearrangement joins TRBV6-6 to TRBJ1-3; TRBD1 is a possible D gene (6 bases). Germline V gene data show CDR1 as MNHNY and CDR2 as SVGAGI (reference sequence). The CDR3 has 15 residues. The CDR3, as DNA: TGTGCCAGCAGGGAACAGGGAGGATCTGGAAACACCATATCTTTT. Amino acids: CASREQGGSGNTISF.

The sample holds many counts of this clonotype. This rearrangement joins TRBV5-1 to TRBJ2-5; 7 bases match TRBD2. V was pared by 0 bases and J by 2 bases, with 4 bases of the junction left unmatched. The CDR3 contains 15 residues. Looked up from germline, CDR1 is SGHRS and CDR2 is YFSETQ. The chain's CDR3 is CASSLGAAGQETQYF. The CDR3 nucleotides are TGCGCCAGCAGCTTGGGGGCAGCGGGGCAAGAGACCCAGTACTTC.

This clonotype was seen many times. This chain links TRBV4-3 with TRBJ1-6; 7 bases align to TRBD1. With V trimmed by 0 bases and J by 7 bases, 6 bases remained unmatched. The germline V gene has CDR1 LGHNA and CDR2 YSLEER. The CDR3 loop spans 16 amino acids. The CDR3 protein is CASSQESTGTNSPLHF. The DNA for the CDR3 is TGCGCCAGCAGCCAAGAGTCGACAGGGACGAATTCACCCCTCCACTTT.

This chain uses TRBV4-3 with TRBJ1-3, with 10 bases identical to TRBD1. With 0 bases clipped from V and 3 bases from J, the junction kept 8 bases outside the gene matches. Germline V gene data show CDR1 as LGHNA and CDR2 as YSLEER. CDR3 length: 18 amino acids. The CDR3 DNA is TGCGCCAGCAGCCAAGATGGCAGGGGACAGGGGTATGGAAACACCATATATTTT. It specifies CASSQDGRGQGYGNTIYF.